The rows below give T cell receptor beta chains drawn from one sample of a study of T and B cells in COVID-19 patients. TCRdb called the multiplex PCR reads again in MiXCR, with one record for every CDR3 protein. The sample lists about 13,000 distinct CDR3 sequences, over 25% occurring once. The source material was blood. The origin of the receptors is a human donor who had recovered from COVID-19. CDR3s include the opening cysteine and the closing phenylalanine or tryptophan. D genes are given only for firm matches. Rows give clone size only sometimes, using once, few, many, or a class for an expanded clone.

CDR3	DNA	D	length	size	V	J
CASTYWDTSYEQYF	TGTGCCAGCACCTACTGGGACACCTCCTACGAGCAGTACTTC	-	14	few	TRBV7-2	TRBJ2-7
CASSSRGGSSYEQYF	TGCGCCAGCAGCTCGAGGGGTGGCAGCTCCTACGAGCAGTACTTC	-	15	few	TRBV5-1	TRBJ2-7
CASSLGTGYSEAFF	TGTGCCAGCAGTTTAGGGACAGGGTACTCTGAAGCTTTCTTT	TRBD1	14	few	TRBV12-3/TRBV12-4	TRBJ1-1
CASEDRGAKNIQYF	TGTGCCTCCGAGGACAGGGGAGCCAAAAACATTCAGTACTTC	TRBD1	14	-	TRBV5-8	TRBJ2-4
CASSLGPNQETQYF	TGTGCCAGCAGCCTCGGACCAAACCAAGAGACCCAGTACTTC	-	14	many	TRBV5-5	TRBJ2-5
CASSQDREDYGYTF	TGTGCCAGCAGCCAGGACAGGGAAGACTATGGCTACACCTTC	TRBD1	14	few	TRBV5-4	TRBJ1-2
CASSLPSPGAYEQYF	TGTGCCAGCAGCCTCCCCTCTCCGGGAGCCTACGAGCAGTACTTC	-	15	-	TRBV5-6	TRBJ2-7
CASSYGLSSTDTQYF	TGTGCCAGCAGTTACGGGTTGAGTAGCACAGATACGCAGTATTTT	-	15	medium-sized	TRBV6-5	TRBJ2-3
CASRDARESEKKLFF	TGTGCCAGCAGGGACGCCAGGGAGAGCGAAAAAAAACTGTTTTTT	-	15	-	TRBV7-9	TRBJ1-4
CAWTKRTEANEAFF	TGTGCCTGGACGAAGAGGACAGAGGCAAATGAAGCTTTCTTT	-	14	few	TRBV30	TRBJ1-1
CASRTAGANTGELFF	TGTGCCAGCAGAACCGCCGGGGCGAACACCGGGGAGCTGTTTTTT	-	15	medium-sized	TRBV6-5	TRBJ2-2
CASSQTVSYNSPLHF	TGTGCCAGCAGTCAGACAGTTAGCTATAATTCACCCCTCCACTTT	-	15	-	TRBV7-2	TRBJ1-6
CASRVLGGYEQYF	TGTGCCAGCAGGGTACTAGGGGGCTACGAGCAGTACTTC	-	13	many	TRBV6-1	TRBJ2-7
CSVEGRQGAGGAFF	TGCAGCGTTGAAGGGCGACAGGGGGCCGGAGGAGCTTTCTTT	TRBD1	14	medium-sized	TRBV29-1	TRBJ1-1
CATSGRDGRTDTQYF	TGTGCCACCAGTGGTCGGGACGGTCGCACAGATACGCAGTATTTT	-	15	medium-sized	TRBV24-1	TRBJ2-3
CASSPPPGGQETQYF	TGTGCCAGCAGCCCCCCCCCGGGGGGCCAAGAGACCCAGTACTTC	TRBD2	15	few	TRBV4-2	TRBJ2-5
CASSVAGRASYNEQFF	TGTGCCAGCAGTGTGGCTGGCAGGGCTTCCTACAATGAGCAGTTCTTC	-	16	-	TRBV6-1	TRBJ2-1
CASSGGDRRNYGYTF	TGTGCCAGCAGTGGGGGGGACAGGAGAAACTATGGCTACACCTTC	TRBD1	15	many	TRBV6-5	TRBJ1-2
CASSMFQGIGELFF	TGTGCCAGTAGTATGTTCCAGGGCATCGGGGAGCTGTTTTTT	-	14	medium-sized	TRBV19	TRBJ2-2
CASSLKLLAGNDEQFF	TGTGCCAGCAGCTTAAAACTACTAGCGGGAAATGATGAGCAGTTCTTC	TRBD2	16	many	TRBV5-4	TRBJ2-1
CASSLEGGGGYTF	TGTGCCAGCAGCCTGGAGGGGGGTGGCGGCTACACCTTC	-	13	few	TRBV5-4	TRBJ1-2
CASSYGGPLAYNSPLHF	TGTGCCAGCAGTTACGGTGGGCCACTGGCCTATAATTCACCCCTCCACTTT	-	17	medium-sized	TRBV6-5	TRBJ1-6
CASSPPKIGSGDHYEQYF	TGTGCCAGCTCACCACCCAAAATTGGTAGTGGGGACCACTACGAGCAGTACTTC	-	18	few	TRBV18	TRBJ2-7
CASSAGTSGGGSSYEQYF	TGTGCCAGCAGTGCCGGGACTAGCGGGGGGGGAAGCTCCTACGAGCAGTACTTC	TRBD2	18	-	TRBV25-1	TRBJ2-7
CASSYTGTGNYGYTF	TGTGCCAGCAGTTACACCGGGACAGGGAACTATGGCTACACCTTC	TRBD1	15	-	TRBV6-6	TRBJ1-2
CASSVSGGTLYNEQFF	TGTGCCAGCAGTGTCAGCGGGGGGACCCTCTACAATGAGCAGTTCTTC	TRBD2	16	many	TRBV27	TRBJ2-1
CASSFGPGTDSYEQYF	TGTGCCAGCAGCTTCGGACCCGGGACGGACTCCTACGAGCAGTACTTC	-	16	-	TRBV7-2	TRBJ2-7
CASSEGAGGNNEQFF	TGTGCCAGCAGTGAAGGGGCGGGAGGGAACAATGAGCAGTTCTTC	TRBD2	15	-	TRBV6-1	TRBJ2-1
CASSLWFGTGELFF	TGTGCCAGCAGTCTATGGTTTGGCACCGGGGAGCTGTTTTTT	-	14	medium-sized	TRBV27	TRBJ2-2
CAWSPGQGNEQYF	TGTGCCTGGAGTCCCGGACAGGGGAATGAGCAGTACTTC	TRBD1	13	-	TRBV30	TRBJ2-7
CASSSRPGEQYF	TGTGCCAGCAGTTCCCGGCCCGGCGAGCAGTACTTC	-	12	medium-sized	TRBV6-6	TRBJ2-7
CASSDRDLIYEQFF	TGTGCCAGCAGCGACCGGGACCTTATATATGAGCAGTTCTTC	-	14	-	TRBV9	TRBJ2-1
CASSDSGWRGYNEQFF	TGTGCCAGCAGCGACTCAGGGTGGCGGGGGTACAATGAGCAGTTCTTC	TRBD2	16	few	TRBV11-2	TRBJ2-1
CASSEGSLAEDTQYF	TGTGCCAGCAGTGAGGGGAGTCTAGCTGAAGATACGCAGTATTTT	-	15	-	TRBV2	TRBJ2-3